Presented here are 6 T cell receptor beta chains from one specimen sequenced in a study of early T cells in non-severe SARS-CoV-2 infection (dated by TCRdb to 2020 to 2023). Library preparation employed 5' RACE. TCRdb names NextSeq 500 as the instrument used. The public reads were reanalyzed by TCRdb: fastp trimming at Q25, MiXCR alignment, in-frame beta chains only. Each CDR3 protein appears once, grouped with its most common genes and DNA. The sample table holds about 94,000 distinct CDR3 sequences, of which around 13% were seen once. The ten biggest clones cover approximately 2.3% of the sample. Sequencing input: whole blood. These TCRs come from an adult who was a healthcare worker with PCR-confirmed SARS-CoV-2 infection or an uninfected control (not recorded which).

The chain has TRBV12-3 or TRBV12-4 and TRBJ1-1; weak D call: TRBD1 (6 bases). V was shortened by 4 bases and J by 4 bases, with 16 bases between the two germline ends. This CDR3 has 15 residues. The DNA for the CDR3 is TGTGCCAGCAGTTCCCCCTGGTGGGGGCCCACTGAAGCTTTCTTT. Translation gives CASSSPWWGPTEAFF.

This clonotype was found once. CDR3 in amino acids: CASSLLWAGNKNIQYF. The CDR3 DNA sequence: TGTGCCAGCAGCTTACTTTGGGCAGGGAACAAAAACATTCAGTACTTC. The J gene is TRBJ2-4, the V gene TRBV11-2, with D perhaps TRBD1 (5 bases). Deletions cut 2 bases from V and 3 bases from J, with 14 bases between. The CDR3 is made up of 16 amino acids. Germline lookup yields CDR1 SGHAT and CDR2 FQNNGV.

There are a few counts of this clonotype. In nucleotides, the CDR3 is TGCAGTGCGGCGAGAGCTGAAGCTTTCTTT. As protein: CSAARAEAFF. The rearrangement joins TRBV20-1 to TRBJ1-1, with D hard to call. CDR1 and CDR2 (germline): DFQATT, SNEGSKA (reference sequence). V lost 6 bases, J lost 6 bases, and 8 bases lay in between. This CDR3 is 10 amino acids long.

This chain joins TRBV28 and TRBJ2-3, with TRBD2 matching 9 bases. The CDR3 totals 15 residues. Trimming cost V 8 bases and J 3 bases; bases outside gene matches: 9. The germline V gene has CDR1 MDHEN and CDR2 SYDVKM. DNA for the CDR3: TGTGCCAGCGGAACTAGCGGGCTTGGAACAGATACGCAGTATTTT. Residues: CASGTSGLGTDTQYF.

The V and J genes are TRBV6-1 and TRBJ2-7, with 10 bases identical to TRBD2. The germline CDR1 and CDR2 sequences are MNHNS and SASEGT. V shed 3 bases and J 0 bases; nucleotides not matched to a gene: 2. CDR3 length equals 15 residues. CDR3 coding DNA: TGTGCCAGCAGTGAGCTAGCGGGGGCCTCCTACGAGCAGTACTTC. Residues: CASSELAGASYEQYF.

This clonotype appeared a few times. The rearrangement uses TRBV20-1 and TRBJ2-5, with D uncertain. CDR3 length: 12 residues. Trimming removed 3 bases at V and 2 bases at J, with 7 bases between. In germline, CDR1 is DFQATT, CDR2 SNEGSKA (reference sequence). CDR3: CSASRNQETQYF. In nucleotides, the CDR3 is TGCAGTGCTAGTAGGAATCAAGAGACCCAGTACTTC.